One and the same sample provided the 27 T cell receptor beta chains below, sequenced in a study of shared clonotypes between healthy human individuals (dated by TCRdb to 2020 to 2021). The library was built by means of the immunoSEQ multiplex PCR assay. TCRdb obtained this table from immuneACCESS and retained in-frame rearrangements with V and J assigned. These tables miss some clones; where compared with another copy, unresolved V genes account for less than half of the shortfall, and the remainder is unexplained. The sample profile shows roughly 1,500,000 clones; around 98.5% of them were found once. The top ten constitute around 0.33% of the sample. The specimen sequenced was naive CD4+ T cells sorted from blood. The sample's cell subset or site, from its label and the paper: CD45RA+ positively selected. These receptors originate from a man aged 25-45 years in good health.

CDR3 residues: CASSKGPNTEAFF. The CDR3 nucleotides read TGTGCCAGCAGTAAGGGGCCAAACACTGAAGCTTTCTTT. The rearrangement uses TRBV6-1 and TRBJ1-1, with D perhaps matching TRBD1 (5 bases). The CDR3 extends over 13 amino acids. Trimming removed 5 bases from V and 2 bases from J, with 9 bases in between. Germline CDR1 MNHNS, CDR2 SASEGT.

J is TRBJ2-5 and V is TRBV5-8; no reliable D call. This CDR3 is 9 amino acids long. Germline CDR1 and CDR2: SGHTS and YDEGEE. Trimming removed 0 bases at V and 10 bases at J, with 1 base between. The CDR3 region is CASSLDQYF. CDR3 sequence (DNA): TGTGCCAGCAGCTTGGACCAGTACTTC.

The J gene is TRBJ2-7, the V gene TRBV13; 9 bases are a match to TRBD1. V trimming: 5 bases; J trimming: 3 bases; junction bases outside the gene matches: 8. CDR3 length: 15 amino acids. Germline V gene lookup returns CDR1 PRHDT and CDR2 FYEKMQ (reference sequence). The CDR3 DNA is TGTGCCAGCAGCCCTCAGGGACAGGGAGTCTACGAGCAGTACTTC. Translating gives CASSPQGQGVYEQYF.

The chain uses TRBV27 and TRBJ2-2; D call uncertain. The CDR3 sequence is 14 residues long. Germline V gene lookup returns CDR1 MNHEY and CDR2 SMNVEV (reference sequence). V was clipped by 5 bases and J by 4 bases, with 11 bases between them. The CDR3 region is CASSPLSSTGELFF. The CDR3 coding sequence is TGTGCCAGCAGTCCCCTCTCAAGCACCGGGGAGCTGTTTTTT.

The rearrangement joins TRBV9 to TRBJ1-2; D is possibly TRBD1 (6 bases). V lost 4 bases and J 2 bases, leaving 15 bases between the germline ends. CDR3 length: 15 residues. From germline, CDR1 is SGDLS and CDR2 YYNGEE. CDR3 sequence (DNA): TGTGCCAGCAGCCCCCCCCCACAGGGCAACTATGGCTACACCTTC. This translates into CASSPPPQGNYGYTF.

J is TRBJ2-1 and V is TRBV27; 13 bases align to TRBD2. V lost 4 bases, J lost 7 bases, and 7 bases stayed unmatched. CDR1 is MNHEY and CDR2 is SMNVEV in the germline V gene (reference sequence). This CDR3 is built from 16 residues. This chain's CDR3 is CASSSRLAGGRNEQFF. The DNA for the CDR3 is TGTGCCAGCAGTTCTCGACTAGCGGGAGGTCGGAATGAGCAGTTCTTC.

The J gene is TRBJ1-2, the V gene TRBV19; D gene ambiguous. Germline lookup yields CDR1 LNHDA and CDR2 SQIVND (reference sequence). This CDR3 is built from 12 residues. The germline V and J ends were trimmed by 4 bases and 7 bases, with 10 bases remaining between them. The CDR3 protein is CASSTWSRGYTF. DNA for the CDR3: TGTGCCAGTAGTACGTGGTCTCGTGGCTACACCTTC. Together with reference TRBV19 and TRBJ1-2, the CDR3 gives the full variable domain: DGGITQSPKYLFRKEGQNVTLSCEQNLNHDAMYWYRQDPGQGLRLIYYSQIVNDFQKGDIAEGYSVSREKKESFPLTVTSAQKNPTAFYLCASSTWSRGYTFGSGTRLTVV.

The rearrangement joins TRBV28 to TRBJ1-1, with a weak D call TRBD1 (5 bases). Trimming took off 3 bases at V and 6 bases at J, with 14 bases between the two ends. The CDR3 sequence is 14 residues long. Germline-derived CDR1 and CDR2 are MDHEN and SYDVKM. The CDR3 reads CASSFNPRQPEAFF. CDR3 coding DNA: TGTGCCAGCAGTTTTAACCCCAGACAGCCTGAAGCTTTCTTT. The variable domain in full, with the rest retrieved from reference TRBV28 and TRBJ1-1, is DVKVTQSSRYLVKRTGEKVFLECVQDMDHENMFWYRQDPGLGLRLIYFSYDVKMKEKGDIPEGYSVSREKKERFSLILESASTNQTSMYLCASSFNPRQPEAFFGQGTRLTVV.

The CDR3 region has the DNA TGCGCCAGCAGCCAAGATCATGGACTCTTCGTGGGGACCCAGTACTTC. It yields the protein CASSQDHGLFVGTQYF. The chain links TRBV4-3 to TRBJ2-5; maybe TRBD2 (5 bases). Trimming removed 0 bases at V and 7 bases at J, with 18 bases between. Germline assignment: CDR1 LGHNA and CDR2 YSLEER. The CDR3 spans 16 residues.

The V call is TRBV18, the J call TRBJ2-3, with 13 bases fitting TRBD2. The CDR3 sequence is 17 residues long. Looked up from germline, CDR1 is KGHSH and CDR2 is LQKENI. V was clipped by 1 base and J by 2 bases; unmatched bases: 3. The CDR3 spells CASSPRTSGSATDTQYF. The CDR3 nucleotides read TGTGCCAGCTCACCACGGACTAGCGGGAGTGCCACAGATACGCAGTATTTT. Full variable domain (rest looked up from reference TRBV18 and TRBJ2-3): NAGVMQNPRHLVRRRGQEARLRCSPMKGHSHVYWYRQLPEEGLKFMVYLQKENIIDESGMPKERFSAEFPKEGPSILRIQQVVRGDSAAYFCASSPRTSGSATDTQYFGPGTRLTVL.

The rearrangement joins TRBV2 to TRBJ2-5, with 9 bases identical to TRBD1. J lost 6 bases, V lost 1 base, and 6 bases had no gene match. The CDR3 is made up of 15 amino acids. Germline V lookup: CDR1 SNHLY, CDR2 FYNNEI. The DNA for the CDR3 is TGTGCCAGCAGTGAAGATTGGACAGGGGAAAAGACCCAGTACTTC. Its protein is CASSEDWTGEKTQYF.

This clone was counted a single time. Here the CDR3 reads CASSVRLAAQETQYF. As DNA, the CDR3 is TGCGCCAGCAGCGTCCGACTAGCGGCCCAAGAGACCCAGTACTTC. The chain recombines TRBV5-1 with TRBJ2-5; TRBD2 matches 9 bases. Per the germline V gene, CDR1 is SGHRS and CDR2 is YFSETQ. J gave up 1 base and V 4 bases, and 5 bases lay outside the gene matches. This CDR3 contains 15 residues.

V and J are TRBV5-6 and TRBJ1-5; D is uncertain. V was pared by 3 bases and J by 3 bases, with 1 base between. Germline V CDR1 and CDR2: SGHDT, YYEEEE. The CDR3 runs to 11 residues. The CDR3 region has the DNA TGTGCCAGCAGCTACAATCAGCCCCAGCATTTT. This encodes CASSYNQPQHF.

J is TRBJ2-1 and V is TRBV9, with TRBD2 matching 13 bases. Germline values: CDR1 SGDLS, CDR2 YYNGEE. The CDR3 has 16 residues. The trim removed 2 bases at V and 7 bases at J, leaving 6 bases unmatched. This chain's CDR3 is CASSVGTSGISNEQFF. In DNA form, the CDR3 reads TGTGCCAGCAGCGTTGGGACTAGCGGGATCAGTAATGAGCAGTTCTTC.

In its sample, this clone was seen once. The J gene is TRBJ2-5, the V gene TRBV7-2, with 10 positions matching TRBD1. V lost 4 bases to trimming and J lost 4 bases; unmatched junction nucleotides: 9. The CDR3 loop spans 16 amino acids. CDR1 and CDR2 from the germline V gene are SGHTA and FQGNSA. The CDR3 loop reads CASSSGRGQGRETQYF. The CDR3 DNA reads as TGTGCCAGCAGCTCTGGGAGGGGACAGGGGAGAGAGACCCAGTACTTC.

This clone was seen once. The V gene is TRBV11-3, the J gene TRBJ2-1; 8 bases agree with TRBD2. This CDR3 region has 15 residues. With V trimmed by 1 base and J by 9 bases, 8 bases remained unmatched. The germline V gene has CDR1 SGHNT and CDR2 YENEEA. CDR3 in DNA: TGTGCCAGCAGCTTAGCCTCGCGGGAGGTTACTGAGCAGTTCTTC. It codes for CASSLASREVTEQFF.

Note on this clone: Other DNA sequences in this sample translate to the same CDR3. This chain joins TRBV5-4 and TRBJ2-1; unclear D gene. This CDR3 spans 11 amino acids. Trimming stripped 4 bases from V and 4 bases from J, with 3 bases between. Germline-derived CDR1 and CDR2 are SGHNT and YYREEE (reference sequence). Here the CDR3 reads CASSQYNEQFF. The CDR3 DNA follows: TGTGCCAGCAGCCAGTACAATGAGCAGTTCTTC. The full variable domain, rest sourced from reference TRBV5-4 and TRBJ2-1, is ETGVTQSPTHLIKTRGQQVTLRCSSQSGHNTVSWYQQALGQGPQFIFQYYREEENGRGNFPPRFSGLQFPNYSSELNVNALELDDSALYLCASSQYNEQFFGPGTRLTVL.

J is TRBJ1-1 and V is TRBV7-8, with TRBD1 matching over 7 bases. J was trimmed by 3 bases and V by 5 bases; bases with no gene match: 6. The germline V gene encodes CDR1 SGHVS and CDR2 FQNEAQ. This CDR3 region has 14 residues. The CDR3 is CASSPGQWDTEAFF. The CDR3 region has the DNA TGTGCCAGCAGCCCGGGACAGTGGGACACTGAAGCTTTCTTT.

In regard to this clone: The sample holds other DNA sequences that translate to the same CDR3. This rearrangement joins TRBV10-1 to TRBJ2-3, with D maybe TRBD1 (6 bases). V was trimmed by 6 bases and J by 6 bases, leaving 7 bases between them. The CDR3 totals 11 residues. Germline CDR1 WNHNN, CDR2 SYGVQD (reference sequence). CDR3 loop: CASSDRDTQYF. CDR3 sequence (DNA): TGCGCCAGCAGCGACAGGGATACGCAGTATTTT.

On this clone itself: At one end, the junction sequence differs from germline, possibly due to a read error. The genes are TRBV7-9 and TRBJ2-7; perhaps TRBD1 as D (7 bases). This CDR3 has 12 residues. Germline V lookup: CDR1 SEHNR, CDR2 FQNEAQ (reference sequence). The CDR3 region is CASSLVSGQGDF. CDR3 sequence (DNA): TGTGCCAGCAGCTTAGTTAGCGGTCAGGGGGACTTC.

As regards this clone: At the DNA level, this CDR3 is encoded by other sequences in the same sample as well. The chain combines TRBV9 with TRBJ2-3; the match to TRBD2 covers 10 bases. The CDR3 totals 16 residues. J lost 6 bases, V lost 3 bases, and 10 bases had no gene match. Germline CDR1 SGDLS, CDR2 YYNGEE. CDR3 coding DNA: TGTGCCAGCAGCGCCAGGACTAGCGGATCCACCGATACGCAGTATTTT. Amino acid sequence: CASSARTSGSTDTQYF.

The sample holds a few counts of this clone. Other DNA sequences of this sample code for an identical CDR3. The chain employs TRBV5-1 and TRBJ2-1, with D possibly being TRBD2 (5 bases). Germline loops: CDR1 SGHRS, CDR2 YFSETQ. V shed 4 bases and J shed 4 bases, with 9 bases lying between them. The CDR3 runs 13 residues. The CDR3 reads CASSLDSYNEQFF. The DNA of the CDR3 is TGCGCCAGCAGCCTGGACTCTTACAATGAGCAGTTCTTC.

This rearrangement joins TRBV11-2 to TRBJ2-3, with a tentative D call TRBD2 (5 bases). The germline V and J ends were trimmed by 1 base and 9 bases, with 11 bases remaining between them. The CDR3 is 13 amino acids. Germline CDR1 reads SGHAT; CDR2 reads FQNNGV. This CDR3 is CASSLVARGTQYF. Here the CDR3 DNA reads TGTGCCAGCAGCTTAGTGGCGCGAGGGACGCAGTATTTT.

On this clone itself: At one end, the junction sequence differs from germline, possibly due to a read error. The DNA of the CDR3 is TGTGCCAGCACTGAAGGCAGGGGAGCTCAGCCCCAGCATTTT. Residues: CASTEGRGAQPQHF. V is TRBV2 and J is TRBJ1-5; TRBD1 is a possible D gene (6 bases). The length of the CDR3 is 14 residues. CDR1 and CDR2 (germline): SNHLY, FYNNEI.

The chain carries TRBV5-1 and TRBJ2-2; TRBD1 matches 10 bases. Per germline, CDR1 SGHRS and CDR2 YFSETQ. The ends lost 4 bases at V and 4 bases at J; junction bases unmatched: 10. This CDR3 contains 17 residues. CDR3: CASSRKGTGDITGELFF. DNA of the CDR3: TGCGCCAGCAGCAGGAAGGGGACAGGGGATATCACCGGGGAGCTGTTTTTT.

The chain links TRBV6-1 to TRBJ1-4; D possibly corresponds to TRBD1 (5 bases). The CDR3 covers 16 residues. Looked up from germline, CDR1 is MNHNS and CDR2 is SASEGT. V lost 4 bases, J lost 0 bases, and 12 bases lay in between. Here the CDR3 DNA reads TGTGCCAGCAGTGTTGCTCAGGGATCAACTAATGAAAAACTGTTTTTT. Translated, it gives CASSVAQGSTNEKLFF.

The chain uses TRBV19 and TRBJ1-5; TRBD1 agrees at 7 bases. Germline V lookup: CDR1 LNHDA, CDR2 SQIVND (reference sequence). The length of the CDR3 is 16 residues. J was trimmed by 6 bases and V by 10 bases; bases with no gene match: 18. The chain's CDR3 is CATSRLGQWDGQPQHF. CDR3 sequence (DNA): TGTGCCACCTCACGTCTGGGACAGTGGGATGGTCAGCCCCAGCATTTT.